The clone carrying this T cell receptor (beta chain) appeared a few times. Antigen: not known. CDR1 MNHEY and CDR2 SMNVEV come from the germline V gene (reference sequence). This CDR3 comprises 15 residues. Trimming pared 5 bases from V and 2 bases from J, leaving 16 bases between. This sample was included in a study of blood T cells in healthy people across ages. General study findings and limits: Comparison with aged donors showed that long-lived donors had more naive CD4+ cells and higher diversity.

For the second PCR, which ran for about 6 to 11 cycles, a sample-barcoded 5' primer and a J-beta primer mix were used. From the 5' RACE reads, TCRdb called clonotypes with MiXCR, one entry per CDR3 protein. Among 750,000 to 1,000,000 distinct CDR3 sequences, around 29% were seen once, and the ten largest hold more than 8.5%. The sample was also linked to a second study, of T cells of mothers and their children.

This sequence was found in a woman in her thirties or forties in good health. The rearrangement uses TRBV27 and TRBJ2-7; a weak D match, TRBD1 (5 bases). The sample comprised blood. The CDR3 bases are TGTGCCAGCAGTGCCGACACAGGAAGGGCCTACGAGCAGTACTTC. It encodes CASSADTGRAYEQYF.